This entry lists 28 T cell receptor beta chains sequenced from one sample in a study of blood T cell repertoires in COVID-19 (TCRdb year 2020). The library came from the immunoSEQ multiplex PCR assay. What TCRdb holds here is the immuneACCESS table cut down to in-frame rearrangements. Part of the clones is not present; checked against another copy, under half of the missing clones reflect an unresolved V gene, and the others are unexplained. Here the sample has about 200,000 clones; approximately 86% occur a single time. Clones ranked in the top ten supply 3% to 4% of the sample. Material for sequencing was PBMCs or T cells enriched from blood (not recorded which). The receptors here all came from a woman in her 40s with acute COVID-19.

The V gene is TRBV29-1, the J gene TRBJ1-2; the D is unclear. Germline values: CDR1 SQVTM, CDR2 ANQGSEA. This CDR3 has 14 amino acids. The V gene lost 6 bases and the J gene lost 4 bases, with 18 bases spanning the gap. In DNA, the CDR3 is TGCAGCGTCTCAAACTTAGGACGGGGCTATGGCTACACCTTC. This encodes CSVSNLGRGYGYTF.

J is TRBJ2-5 and V is TRBV24-1; 9 bases agree with TRBD1. Germline-derived CDR1 and CDR2 are KGHDR and SFDVKD. Unmatched junction bases numbered 3, after V lost 3 bases and J lost 2 bases. The CDR3 has 15 amino acids. CDR3 sequence: CATSDVQGAQETQYF. The CDR3 DNA is TGTGCCACCAGTGATGTACAGGGGGCTCAAGAGACCCAGTACTTC.

This rearrangement joins TRBV19 to TRBJ1-1, with TRBD1 identical over 8 bases. Germline V gene lookup returns CDR1 LNHDA and CDR2 SQIVND (reference sequence). V shed 8 bases and J 2 bases; nucleotides not matched to a gene: 4. The CDR3 has 13 residues. The CDR3 bases are TGTGCCAGTCAACAGGGGGGAAACACTGAAGCTTTCTTT. This encodes CASQQGGNTEAFF.

The DNA for the CDR3 is TGCGCCAGCAGTGAGTCGAAGACTAGCGGGAGAGGAGATGAGCAGTTCTTC. It codes for CASSESKTSGRGDEQFF. The V and J genes are TRBV10-1 and TRBJ2-1, with 12 nucleotides matching TRBD2. Germline V gene sequence: CDR1 WNHNN, CDR2 SYGVQD (reference sequence). With 0 bases clipped from V and 8 bases from J, the junction kept 8 bases outside the gene matches. The CDR3 length is 17 residues.

The V and J genes are TRBV4-2 and TRBJ2-5, with 12 bases identical to TRBD2. The CDR3 runs 17 residues. The ends lost 0 bases at V and 5 bases at J; junction bases unmatched: 7. Germline V gene sequence: CDR1 LGHNA, CDR2 YNFKEQ. This chain's CDR3 is CASSQETSGRRRETQYF. Here the CDR3 DNA reads TGTGCCAGCAGCCAAGAAACTAGCGGGAGGAGGCGGGAGACCCAGTACTTC.

V is TRBV14 and J is TRBJ2-2; 8 bases are a match to TRBD2. CDR1 SGHDN and CDR2 FVKESK come from the germline V gene. The CDR3 contains 17 residues. With 0 bases clipped from V and 0 bases from J, the junction kept 3 bases outside the gene matches. This chain's CDR3 is CASSQDSSGSNTGELFF. The DNA of the CDR3 is TGTGCCAGCAGCCAAGATTCTAGCGGGTCGAACACCGGGGAGCTGTTTTTT.

This clone appeared once. The chain has TRBV10-2 and TRBJ2-5; D is undetermined. The V gene's germline CDR1 is WSHSY and CDR2 SAAADI. CDR3 length: 13 amino acids. Trimming cost V 1 base and J 1 base, with 4 bases left between them. As DNA, the CDR3 is TGCGCCAGCAGTGAGTACAGCCAAGAGACCCAGTACTTC. Amino acid sequence: CASSEYSQETQYF.

The chain employs TRBV4-1 and TRBJ2-7; 8 bases are shared with TRBD2. V shed 2 bases and J 2 bases; nucleotides not matched to a gene: 8. This CDR3 has 16 amino acids. Looked up from germline, CDR1 is MGHRA and CDR2 is YSYEKL. The CDR3 reads CASSQPGTSGAYEQYF. The CDR3 bases are TGCGCCAGCAGCCAACCGGGCACTAGCGGCGCCTACGAGCAGTACTTC.

In DNA, the CDR3 is TGTGCCAGCAGTTTATTCGGACTCCCCTACGAGCAGTACTTC. Translation: CASSLFGLPYEQYF. The gene calls are TRBV28 and TRBJ2-7; weak D call: TRBD2 (5 bases). Germline values: CDR1 MDHEN, CDR2 SYDVKM. The CDR3 sequence is 14 residues long. Between the trimmed V and J ends, which lost 1 base and 2 bases, there was a span of 9 bases.

The chain carries TRBV10-3 and TRBJ2-5, with 9 bases identical to TRBD1. V lost 6 bases and J lost 5; bases outside the gene matches: 7. CDR1 and CDR2 (germline): ENHRY, SYGVKD. The CDR3 length is 14 residues. The CDR3 is CAISAGQGMETQYF. The CDR3 DNA reads as TGTGCCATCAGCGCCGGACAGGGGATGGAGACCCAGTACTTC.

V gene TRBV27 combines with J gene TRBJ2-7, with TRBD2 identical over 13 bases. Germline trimming cut 6 bases from V and 6 bases from J; bases unmatched to any gene: 14. CDR1 and CDR2 (germline): MNHEY, SMNVEV (reference sequence). The CDR3 loop spans 17 amino acids. The CDR3 spells CASSTTSGRFRTTEQYF. The CDR3 DNA follows: TGTGCCAGCAGCACGACTAGCGGGAGGTTTCGAACTACCGAGCAGTACTTC.

The rearrangement uses TRBV28 and TRBJ1-2, with 7 positions matching TRBD1. Germline lookup yields CDR1 MDHEN and CDR2 SYDVKM. V shed 8 bases, J shed 8 bases, and the junction held 11 bases outside the gene matches. This CDR3 has 13 amino acids. The CDR3 nucleotides are TGTGCCAGCGGGGGACAGAATGAGGGAGGCTACACCTTC. Amino acid sequence: CASGGQNEGGYTF.

This chain joins TRBV5-1 and TRBJ2-2, with D unclear. The V end lost 5 bases, the J end lost 0 bases, and 11 bases lay between the germline ends. Germline CDR1 reads SGHRS; CDR2 reads YFSETQ. The CDR3 spans 15 residues. CDR3 coding DNA: TGCGCCAGCAGGGGCTCCATCACGAACACCGGGGAGCTGTTTTTT. It codes for CASRGSITNTGELFF.

The V call is TRBV9, the J call TRBJ2-2; 8 nucleotides line up with TRBD1. This CDR3 is built from 16 residues. V trimming: 1 base; J trimming: 1 base; junction bases outside the gene matches: 3. The V gene's germline CDR1 is SGDLS and CDR2 YYNGEE. The CDR3 region is CASSVTGGRNTGELFF. Here the CDR3 DNA reads TGTGCCAGCAGCGTAACAGGGGGAAGGAACACCGGGGAGCTGTTTTTT.

The genes are TRBV19 and TRBJ1-2; TRBD1 is a possible D gene (6 bases). Per the germline V gene, CDR1 is LNHDA and CDR2 is SQIVND (reference sequence). The CDR3 loop spans 16 amino acids. The V and J ends lost 5 bases and 0 bases respectively, with 16 bases between them. CDR3 nucleotides: TGTGCCAGTAGTCCCCCCTACACAGGGTCTAACTATGGCTACACCTTC. Its translation: CASSPPYTGSNYGYTF. The full variable domain, in which reference TRBV19 and TRBJ1-2 provide the parts outside the CDR3, is DGGITQSPKYLFRKEGQNVTLSCEQNLNHDAMYWYRQDPGQGLRLIYYSQIVNDFQKGDIAEGYSVSREKKESFPLTVTSAQKNPTAFYLCASSPPYTGSNYGYTFGSGTRLTVV.

The chain uses TRBV19 and TRBJ2-1; possible D gene TRBD2, 6 bases. The CDR3 spans 15 residues. The germline V gene has CDR1 LNHDA and CDR2 SQIVND (reference sequence). V was trimmed by 8 bases and J by 5 bases, leaving 19 bases between them. In DNA form, the CDR3 reads TGTGCCAGTGGCGTCACTAGCAGCTTTAACAATGAGCAGTTCTTC. It specifies CASGVTSSFNNEQFF.

The chain has TRBV27 and TRBJ2-1; 11 bases fit TRBD2. The CDR3 covers 15 residues. J lost 1 base, V lost 6 bases, and 2 bases had no gene match. The germline gives CDR1 MNHEY, CDR2 SMNVEV (reference sequence). CDR3 in amino acids: CASRLAGDSYNEQFF. CDR3 bases: TGTGCCAGCAGACTAGCGGGAGATTCCTACAATGAGCAGTTCTTC.

The V gene is TRBV4-3, the J gene TRBJ2-7; a possible D gene is TRBD1 (5 bases). Germline V gives CDR1 LGHNA, CDR2 YSLEER. The CDR3 extends over 15 amino acids. Trimming removed 0 bases at V and 2 bases at J, with 11 bases between. CDR3: CASSQDGQGTYEQYF. The CDR3, as DNA: TGCGCCAGCAGCCAAGACGGGCAGGGAACCTACGAGCAGTACTTC.

V is TRBV7-8 and J is TRBJ2-5; D is perhaps TRBD1 (6 bases). Trimming cost V 3 bases and J 4 bases, with 12 bases left between them. Germline loops: CDR1 SGHVS, CDR2 FQNEAQ. The CDR3 spans 14 residues. CDR3 residues: CASSFMSGVETQYF. The CDR3 DNA sequence: TGTGCCAGCAGCTTTATGTCAGGGGTAGAGACCCAGTACTTC.

The chain has TRBV9 and TRBJ2-1; 11 bases are a match to TRBD2. J lost 7 bases, V lost 3 bases, and 6 bases had no gene match. The CDR3 sequence is 15 residues long. Germline CDR1 and CDR2: SGDLS and YYNGEE. CDR3 amino acids: CASSESASGRNEQFF. CDR3 sequence (DNA): TGTGCCAGCAGCGAGTCCGCTAGCGGGAGGAATGAGCAGTTCTTC.

This chain connects TRBV25-1 to TRBJ2-1, with D possibly being TRBD2 (6 bases). Trimming pared 6 bases from V and 1 base from J, leaving 13 bases between. This CDR3 is 15 amino acids long. CDR1 and CDR2 from the germline V gene are MGHDK and SYGVNS. CDR3 bases: TGTGCCAGCAGCGGGATCGGAGGGTCCTACAATGAGCAGTTCTTC. Translation gives CASSGIGGSYNEQFF. Filled out from reference TRBV25-1 and TRBJ2-1, the complete variable domain reads EADIYQTPRYLVIGTGKKITLECSQTMGHDKMYWYQQDPGMELHLIHYSYGVNSTEKGDLSSESTVSRIRTEHFPLTLESARPSHTSQYLCASSGIGGSYNEQFFGPGTRLTVL.

The DNA of the CDR3 is TGTGCCAGCAGCCCCAGTCCGGACAGGGGGAACGAGCAGTTCTTC. Translation: CASSPSPDRGNEQFF. The chain employs TRBV9 and TRBJ2-1, with 10 bases matching TRBD1. Trimming removed 4 bases from V and 10 bases from J; junction bases left unmatched: 11. The CDR3 loop spans 15 amino acids. Looked up from germline, CDR1 is SGDLS and CDR2 is YYNGEE.

V and J are TRBV7-6 and TRBJ2-1, with 7 positions matching TRBD2. Germline V gene sequence: CDR1 SGHVS, CDR2 FNYEAQ. The CDR3 runs 16 residues. V was pared by 2 bases and J by 6 bases, with 10 bases of the junction left unmatched. CDR3 loop: CASSLSSGGGLNEQFF. The CDR3 DNA reads TGTGCCAGCAGCTTATCTAGTGGCGGGGGACTCAATGAGCAGTTCTTC.

The chain carries TRBV19 and TRBJ1-1, with 9 positions matching TRBD1. The germline V gene has CDR1 LNHDA and CDR2 SQIVND (reference sequence). Trimming removed 3 bases from V and 6 bases from J; junction bases left unmatched: 8. This CDR3 has 15 residues. In nucleotides, the CDR3 is TGTGCCAGTAGTATGGGGGGGACAGGGAGCTCTGAAGCTTTCTTT. This encodes CASSMGGTGSSEAFF.

The chain combines TRBV29-1 with TRBJ1-2, with D uncertain. CDR3 length: 14 amino acids. The V end was cut by 7 bases, the J end by 2 bases, with 17 bases between. Germline-derived CDR1 and CDR2 are SQVTM and ANQGSEA. CDR3 region: CSALHSGNNYGYTF. In DNA, the CDR3 is TGCAGCGCGCTACACTCGGGAAACAACTATGGCTACACCTTC.

This clone was found once. The J gene is TRBJ1-3, the V gene TRBV2; D call uncertain. CDR3 length: 16 amino acids. Germline V gene sequence: CDR1 SNHLY, CDR2 FYNNEI. V gave up 3 bases and J gave up 0 bases, with 12 bases separating them. The CDR3 spells CASSDTQSRSGNTIYF. CDR3 DNA sequence: TGTGCCAGCAGTGATACACAGAGCCGCTCTGGAAACACCATATATTTT.

This chain's CDR3 is CAISDGAWNTEAFF. The CDR3 DNA reads TGTGCCATCAGTGATGGGGCATGGAACACTGAAGCTTTCTTT. V and J are TRBV10-3 and TRBJ1-1, with TRBD1 as a possible D gene (5 bases). Trimming cost V 3 bases and J 1 base, with 9 bases left between them. This CDR3 is 14 amino acids long. Germline lookup yields CDR1 ENHRY and CDR2 SYGVKD.

Here the CDR3 reads CASSGRDRRTDTQYF. The CDR3 nucleotides read TGTGCCAGCAGCGGCCGGGACAGACGCACAGATACGCAGTATTTT. The chain uses TRBV7-9 and TRBJ2-3; 7 bases are a match to TRBD1. Germline CDR1 reads SEHNR; CDR2 reads FQNEAQ (reference sequence). Trimming removed 5 bases from V and 1 base from J; junction bases left unmatched: 6. This CDR3 region has 15 residues.